These T cell receptor beta chains were read from a single sample in a study of blood T cell repertoires in COVID-19. The repertoire was sequenced with immunoSEQ multiplex PCR; TCRdb's copy has only in-frame clones and lacks some. Of fewer than 200,000 clones listed, about 80% were seen once; the top ten hold roughly 6.7%. What was sequenced was peripheral blood. The receptors stem from a man in his fifties or sixties with acute or convalescent COVID-19. CDR3s include the opening cysteine and the closing phenylalanine or tryptophan. A D gene is named only where the DNA matches it firmly. Clone size is stated in some rows and not others, as once, few, many or a class when expanded.

>-|TRBJ1-6|TRBV4-2|-
CASSQAPGNSPLHF
TGTGCCAGCAGCCAAGCGCCGGGAAATTCACCCCTCCACTTT
>TRBD2|TRBJ2-1|TRBV6-5|-
CASSLGLANEQFF
TGTGCCAGCAGCCTGGGACTAGCGAATGAGCAGTTCTTC
>TRBD1|TRBJ1-5|TRBV6-1|-
CASSEVAGGQPQHF
TGTGCCAGCAGTGAAGTAGCAGGGGGCCAGCCCCAGCATTTT
>-|TRBJ2-7|TRBV5-4|-
CASSYSRGGINEQYF
TGTGCCAGCAGTTACAGCAGGGGCGGTATCAACGAGCAGTACTTC
>-|TRBJ2-2|TRBV9|-
CASSVNSGELFF
TGTGCCAGCAGCGTTAATTCCGGGGAGCTGTTTTTT
>TRBD1|TRBJ1-6|TRBV2|-
CASSMGQNNSPLHF
TGTGCCAGCTCCATGGGACAGAATAATTCACCCCTCCACTTT
>-|TRBJ1-6|TRBV6-5|-
CASKEQEPYNSPLHF
TGTGCCAGCAAGGAACAGGAGCCCTATAATTCACCCCTCCACTTT
>TRBD1|TRBJ2-2|TRBV7-3|-
CASSPGTGDTGELFF
TGTGCCAGCAGCCCTGGGACAGGGGACACCGGGGAGCTGTTTTTT
>-|TRBJ1-1|TRBV19|-
CASSPRQHPNTEAFF
TGTGCCAGTAGTCCGCGACAGCACCCGAACACTGAAGCTTTCTTT
>-|TRBJ2-1|TRBV29-1|-
CSVTTGYVEQFF
TGCAGCGTTACCACAGGGTACGTTGAGCAGTTCTTC
>-|TRBJ1-2|TRBV12-5|-
CASGFSWELGYGYTF
TGTGCTAGTGGTTTTAGTTGGGAGTTGGGCTATGGCTACACCTTC
>-|TRBJ1-1|TRBV7-9|-
CASSFESEAFF
TGTGCCAGCAGCTTTGAGTCCGAAGCTTTCTTT
>-|TRBJ2-5|TRBV3-1/TRBV3-2|-
CASSQDGRVGETQYF
TGTGCCAGCAGCCAAGACGGCAGGGTCGGAGAGACCCAGTACTTC
>TRBD1|TRBJ1-1|TRBV9|few
CASSVQGGTEAFF
TGTGCCAGCAGCGTCCAGGGGGGTACTGAAGCTTTCTTT
>TRBD1|TRBJ1-5|TRBV7-7|-
CASNYNRTGGDQPQHF
TGTGCTAGCAACTACAACCGGACAGGTGGCGATCAGCCCCAGCATTTT
>-|TRBJ1-1|TRBV27|-
CASSRQGRGRVTEAFF
TGTGCCAGCAGCAGGCAGGGTAGAGGTCGGGTCACTGAAGCTTTCTTT
>-|TRBJ1-5|TRBV7-8|-
CASSLTQDQPQHF
TGTGCCAGCAGCTTAACCCAGGATCAGCCCCAGCATTTT
>TRBD1|TRBJ1-3|TRBV9|-
CASSVGQGASGNTIYF
TGTGCCAGCAGCGTTGGACAGGGGGCTTCTGGAAACACCATATATTTT
>TRBD1|TRBJ2-4|TRBV5-1|few
CASSTGTGDIIQYF
TGCGCCAGCAGCACCGGGACAGGGGATATCATTCAGTACTTC
>TRBD1|TRBJ1-6|TRBV28|-
CASSQGVQSPSPLHF
TGTGCCAGCAGCCAGGGGGTACAGTCTCCCTCACCCCTCCACTTT
>-|TRBJ1-2|TRBV4-3|-
CASSQPQGYGYTF
TGCGCCAGCAGCCAACCCCAGGGATATGGCTACACCTTC
>-|TRBJ1-2|TRBV5-1|few
CASSPQGGGYGYTF
TGCGCCAGCAGCCCTCAGGGAGGGGGCTATGGCTACACCTTC
>-|TRBJ1-6|TRBV2|-
CASSLTYNSPLHF
TGTGCCAGCAGCCTTACCTATAATTCACCCCTCCACTTT
>TRBD2|TRBJ2-2|TRBV5-1|-
CASSLRTSGYTGELFF
TGCGCCAGCAGCTTAAGGACTAGCGGTTACACCGGGGAGCTGTTTTTT
>-|TRBJ1-1|TRBV7-3|-
CASSLTGRDTEAFF
TGTGCCAGCAGCCTCACAGGGAGGGACACTGAAGCTTTCTTT
>TRBD1|TRBJ1-1|TRBV6-5|-
CASSYPAGGGTEAFF
TGTGCCAGCAGTTACCCGGCAGGGGGCGGCACTGAAGCTTTCTTT
>TRBD2|TRBJ2-2|TRBV24-1|-
CATSDLTSGSSWANTGELFF
TGTGCCACCAGTGATCTGACTAGCGGGTCTTCCTGGGCGAACACCGGGGAGCTGTTTTTT
>TRBD1|TRBJ1-5|TRBV19|-
CASSSGTGTQPQHF
TGTGCCAGTAGTTCGGGGACAGGGACTCAGCCCCAGCATTTT
>-|TRBJ2-6|TRBV5-4|once
CASRVQGSGANVLTF
TGTGCCAGCAGGGTACAGGGTTCTGGGGCCAACGTCCTGACTTTC
>TRBD2|TRBJ2-1|TRBV7-2|-
CASSLVGLAYDEQFF
TGTGCCAGCAGCTTAGTGGGACTAGCTTATGATGAGCAGTTCTTC
>TRBD2|TRBJ2-7|TRBV3-1/TRBV3-2|-
CASSQVAGGSYEQYF
TGTGCCAGCAGCCAAGTAGCGGGAGGGTCCTACGAGCAGTACTTC
>-|TRBJ1-6|TRBV2|-
CASRVPGLSDSPLHF
TGTGCCAGCCGGGTTCCGGGACTATCGGATTCACCCCTCCACTTT
>-|TRBJ1-2|TRBV14|-
CASSRRVGGEGYTF
TGTGCCAGCAGCCGCCGTGTCGGGGGGGAAGGCTACACCTTC
>TRBD2|TRBJ2-2|TRBV9|-
CASSVASGGTGELFF
TGTGCCAGCAGCGTAGCAAGCGGGGGAACCGGGGAGCTGTTTTTT
>TRBD1|TRBJ1-2|TRBV11-2|few
CASSTGQGYGYTF
TGTGCCAGCAGCACGGGACAGGGCTATGGCTACACCTTC
>-|TRBJ1-1|TRBV29-1|once
CSVDREANTEAFF
TGCAGCGTTGACAGGGAGGCCAACACTGAAGCTTTCTTT
>-|TRBJ2-1|TRBV24-1|-
CATSVGAEQFF
TGTGCCACCAGTGTAGGGGCCGAGCAGTTCTTC
>-|TRBJ2-3|TRBV6-5|-
CASKGSGASTDTQYF
TGTGCCAGCAAGGGTAGCGGTGCTAGCACAGATACGCAGTATTTT
>TRBD2|TRBJ2-3|TRBV18|-
CASSPTSGTDTQYF
TGTGCCAGCTCACCAACTAGCGGCACAGATACGCAGTATTTT
>-|TRBJ2-1|TRBV15|-
CATSRLPGRSYNEQFF
TGTGCCACCAGCCGGTTGCCAGGGCGCTCCTACAATGAGCAGTTCTTC
>TRBD2|TRBJ2-2|TRBV9|-
CASSRASGWPRELFF
TGTGCCAGCAGCCGGGCTAGCGGGTGGCCCAGGGAGCTGTTTTTT
>TRBD1|TRBJ1-3|TRBV27|-
CASSRQGGNTIYF
TGTGCCAGCAGTAGACAGGGGGGAAACACCATATATTTT
>-|TRBJ2-1|TRBV21-1|once
CASSEGGDGALGEQFF
TGTGCCAGCAGCGAAGGGGGGGACGGGGCCCTTGGGGAGCAGTTCTTC
>-|TRBJ2-7|TRBV5-5|few
CASSLIAGLSSYEQYF
TGTGCCAGCAGCTTGATTGCGGGCCTTAGCTCCTACGAGCAGTACTTC
>-|TRBJ2-7|TRBV10-3|-
CAISVVGASAEQYF
TGTGCCATCAGTGTTGTGGGAGCTTCCGCCGAGCAGTACTTC
>-|TRBJ2-2|TRBV5-1|-
CASSLAGGVRTGELFF
TGCGCCAGCAGCTTGGCCGGCGGGGTGAGAACCGGGGAGCTGTTTTTT
>TRBD2|TRBJ2-5|TRBV7-9|-
CASSWAGERRETQYF
TGTGCCAGCAGCTGGGCGGGGGAGCGACGAGAGACCCAGTACTTC
>TRBD2|TRBJ2-7|TRBV4-2|-
CASSQPGLASYEQYF
TGTGCCAGCAGCCAACCGGGACTAGCGAGCTACGAGCAGTACTTC
>TRBD1|TRBJ2-7|TRBV6-6|-
CASSSGGRNSYEQYF
TGTGCCAGCAGCTCAGGGGGCAGAAACTCCTACGAGCAGTACTTC
>-|TRBJ1-2|TRBV29-1|-
CSVVQMYGYTF
TGCAGCGTTGTTCAGATGTATGGCTACACCTTC
>TRBD1|TRBJ1-4|TRBV7-2|-
CASSIGQGHATNEKLFF
TGTGCCAGCAGCATAGGACAGGGCCACGCAACTAATGAAAAACTGTTTTTT
>-|TRBJ1-1|TRBV7-9|-
CASSPPPGNTEAFF
TGTGCCAGCAGCCCACCCCCAGGGAACACTGAAGCTTTCTTT
>TRBD2|TRBJ2-5|TRBV11-2|-
CASSFLAGNQETQYF
TGTGCCAGCAGCTTCTTAGCGGGGAACCAAGAGACCCAGTACTTC
>TRBD2|TRBJ2-2|TRBV6-4|once
CASRSGGGTGELFF
TGTGCCAGCAGGAGCGGGGGAGGGACCGGGGAGCTGTTTTTT
>-|TRBJ2-4|TRBV27|-
CASRAGGWGKNIQYF
TGTGCCAGCCGGGCAGGAGGGTGGGGGAAAAACATTCAGTACTTC
>TRBD1|TRBJ1-3|TRBV6-6|once
CASSRLTGGSGNTIYF
TGTGCCAGCAGTCGCCTTACAGGGGGCTCTGGAAACACCATATATTTT
>-|TRBJ1-1|TRBV5-1|-
CASSLNPGGGTEAFF
TGCGCCAGCAGCTTGAATCCGGGCGGGGGCACTGAAGCTTTCTTT
>TRBD1|TRBJ2-7|TRBV28|-
CASSPAGTGDDEQYF
TGTGCCAGCAGCCCAGCGGGGACAGGGGATGACGAGCAGTACTTC
>TRBD1|TRBJ1-6|TRBV20-1|-
CSASNRGGSPLHF
TGCAGTGCTAGTAACAGGGGGGGATCACCCCTCCACTTT